Presented here are 29 T cell receptor beta chains from one specimen sequenced in a study of cytomegalovirus exposure and HLA in healthy donors (dated by TCRdb to between 2016 and 2019). The protocol used for the library was the immunoSEQ multiplex PCR assay. For the multiplex PCR, a mixture combining 60 forward primers for TCR Vbeta segments and 13 reverse primers for TCR Jbeta segments was used. Drawn from immuneACCESS, this table holds only the in-frame rearrangements with V and J called that TCRdb kept. Clones are partly lost; checked studies trace under half to an unresolved V gene and leave the rest unexplained. This sample comprises tens of thousands of clones, 70% to 80% of them detected only once. The ten largest clonotypes hold about 3.8% of the sample. Sequencing used PBMCs. These receptors all stem from a man aged 25 to 45 in good health and CMV-seronegative.

This clone came up a few times. This sequence joins TRBV20-1 and TRBJ2-7; TRBD2 is a possible D gene (6 bases). CDR1 and CDR2 from the germline V gene are DFQATT and SNEGSKA (reference sequence). The CDR3 is made up of 11 amino acids. CDR3 nucleotides: TGCAGACCAAGTCGGGAGTACGAGCAGTACTTC. Its protein is CRPSREYEQYF.

This clone was observed a handful of times. The chain carries TRBV6-5 and TRBJ2-2; D is possibly TRBD1 (8 bases). Germline loops: CDR1 MNHEY, CDR2 SVGAGI. There are 14 residues in the CDR3. V shed 4 bases and J shed 6 bases, with 12 bases lying between them. The CDR3 region is CASSLQGGAGELFF. DNA for the CDR3: TGTGCCAGCAGTTTACAGGGGGGGGCCGGGGAGCTGTTTTTT.

This clone was observed a handful of times. The V gene is TRBV11-2, the J gene TRBJ2-7; TRBD2 matches at 7 bases. V gave up 0 bases and J gave up 5 bases; unmatched junction bases: 10. CDR1 SGHAT and CDR2 FQNNGV come from the germline V gene. The CDR3 has 16 residues. CDR3 in amino acids: CASSLDLGGRAHEQYF. The CDR3 DNA reads as TGTGCCAGCAGCTTAGACCTCGGAGGGAGGGCCCACGAGCAGTACTTC.

The chain couples TRBV14 to TRBJ2-1; 8 nucleotides agree with TRBD2. Germline V gives CDR1 SGHDN, CDR2 FVKESK. With 0 bases clipped from V and 6 bases from J, the junction kept 10 bases outside the gene matches. The CDR3 loop spans 17 amino acids. In DNA form, the CDR3 reads TGTGCCAGCAGCCAAGAAGTAGCGGGAAATTTTGTCAATGAGCAGTTCTTC. Translated, it gives CASSQEVAGNFVNEQFF.

This clone appeared a few times. The chain carries TRBV19 and TRBJ2-5; 9 nucleotides align to TRBD1. The J call could be wrong; TRBJ2-7 is a better fit for the DNA end. Germline V gene lookup returns CDR1 LNHDA and CDR2 SQIVND (reference sequence). This CDR3 spans 14 amino acids. CDR3 in amino acids: CASSRQGGYYEQYF. The CDR3 bases are TGTGCCAGTAGTAGACAGGGGGGGTACTACGAGCAGTACTTC.

The gene calls are TRBV2 and TRBJ2-4; 9 bases agree with TRBD1. Germline-derived CDR1 and CDR2 are SNHLY and FYNNEI. The CDR3 has 16 amino acids. V was pared by 6 bases and J by 0 bases, with 6 bases of the junction left unmatched. CDR3 in DNA: TGTGCCAGCAGAGCTGGACAGGGGATAGCCAAAAACATTCAGTACTTC. Translating it yields CASRAGQGIAKNIQYF.

The rearrangement uses TRBV5-6 and TRBJ2-7, with 9 bases matching TRBD1. CDR1 is SGHDT and CDR2 is YYEEEE in the germline V gene. The CDR3 totals 14 residues. Trimming removed 0 bases from V and 6 bases from J; junction bases left unmatched: 4. CDR3 in amino acids: CASSLVSTGGEQYF. The CDR3 nucleotides are TGTGCCAGCAGCTTGGTCTCGACAGGGGGCGAGCAGTACTTC.

This clone has just a few counts. The rearrangement links TRBV6-6 to TRBJ2-3; 7 bases map to TRBD2. The length of the CDR3 is 14 residues. Looked up from germline, CDR1 is MNHNY and CDR2 is SVGAGI (reference sequence). The CDR3 is CAGREDSSTDTQYF. CDR3 DNA sequence: TGTGCTGGCCGGGAGGATTCTAGCACAGATACGCAGTATTTT.

This clone was detected a few times. The chain recombines TRBV2 with TRBJ1-2; 10 nucleotides line up with TRBD1. CDR1 and CDR2 (germline): SNHLY, FYNNEI. The CDR3 runs to 14 residues. V was pared by 4 bases and J by 8 bases, with 7 bases of the junction left unmatched. Here the CDR3 DNA reads TGTGCCAGCAGTGGGGGACAGGGGTTTGGGGGCTACACCTTC. Encoded protein: CASSGGQGFGGYTF. The full variable domain, with the rest looked up from reference TRBV2 and TRBJ1-2, is EPEVTQTPSHQVTQMGQEVILRCVPISNHLYFYWYRQILGQKVEFLVSFYNNEISEKSEIFDDQFSVERPDGSNFTLKIRSTKLEDSAMYFCASSGGQGFGGYTFGSGTRLTVV.

This clone has more than one count but fewer than ten. CDR3 region: CASHSYGQARPNEKLFF. CDR3 bases: TGTGCCAGCCACTCCTATGGACAGGCCCGACCGAATGAAAAACTGTTTTTT. This chain joins TRBV2 and TRBJ1-4; 7 nucleotides match TRBD1. V dropped 8 bases and J dropped 5; count of bases not matched to a gene: 17. Germline loops: CDR1 SNHLY, CDR2 FYNNEI. The CDR3 is 17 amino acids. The full variable domain, rest sourced from reference TRBV2 and TRBJ1-4, is EPEVTQTPSHQVTQMGQEVILRCVPISNHLYFYWYRQILGQKVEFLVSFYNNEISEKSEIFDDQFSVERPDGSNFTLKIRSTKLEDSAMYFCASHSYGQARPNEKLFFGSGTQLSVL.

The chain uses TRBV7-9 and TRBJ1-4; the match to TRBD1 covers 9 bases. After removal of 3 bases from V and 6 bases from J, the junction contained 5 bases not matched to a gene. Germline V gives CDR1 SEHNR, CDR2 FQNEAQ (reference sequence). This CDR3 has 15 residues. The chain's CDR3 is CASSFLDRGYEKLFF. In DNA form, the CDR3 reads TGTGCCAGCAGCTTTTTGGACAGGGGATATGAAAAACTGTTTTTT.

The chain combines TRBV5-4 with TRBJ2-7, with TRBD1 identical over 7 bases. The CDR3 runs 15 residues. Germline V lookup: CDR1 SGHNT, CDR2 YYREEE (reference sequence). Losses at the gene ends were 0 bases for V and 0 bases for J; bases not matched to a gene: 3. This chain's CDR3 is CASSLEQGSSYEQYF. In nucleotides, the CDR3 is TGTGCCAGCAGCTTGGAACAGGGGAGCTCCTACGAGCAGTACTTC.

The chain joins TRBV10-3 to TRBJ2-2; 8 bases are shared with TRBD1. The CDR3 covers 15 residues. V lost 6 bases to trimming and J lost 1 base; unmatched junction nucleotides: 4. Germline CDR1 reads ENHRY; CDR2 reads SYGVKD. Written as DNA, the CDR3 is TGTGCCATCAGAACCGGGACAGGGAACACCGGGGAGCTGTTTTTT. Protein: CAIRTGTGNTGELFF.

V is TRBV27 and J is TRBJ2-1; 10 bases are shared with TRBD1. The junction had 13 bases not matched to a gene; V was cut back by 3 bases and J by 8 bases. Germline V gene data show CDR1 as MNHEY and CDR2 as SMNVEV (reference sequence). CDR3 length equals 17 residues. CDR3 amino acids: CASSLGAGDRGLDEQFF. The CDR3 DNA reads as TGTGCCAGCAGTTTGGGGGCCGGTGACAGGGGGCTGGATGAGCAGTTCTTC.

The count of this clone is one. The genes are TRBV9 and TRBJ1-5, with a possible D match to TRBD1 (5 bases). Looked up from germline, CDR1 is SGDLS and CDR2 is YYNGEE. There are 15 residues in the CDR3. V lost 2 bases and J lost 0, with 9 bases in between. CDR3 sequence reads: CASSVDSYSNQPQHF. CDR3 in DNA: TGTGCCAGCAGCGTTGACAGCTATAGCAATCAGCCCCAGCATTTT.

The chain joins TRBV7-9 to TRBJ1-1; 8 positions agree with TRBD1. With 1 base clipped from V and 6 bases from J, the junction kept 4 bases outside the gene matches. Per the germline V gene, CDR1 is SEHNR and CDR2 is FQNEAQ (reference sequence). The CDR3 has 14 residues. The CDR3 nucleotides read TGTGCCAGCAGCTTAGTCAGGGGGCTCTCTGAAGCTTTCTTT. The encoded protein is CASSLVRGLSEAFF.

The chain's CDR3 is CASSPQGRSTEAFF. Written as DNA, the CDR3 is TGCGCCAGCAGCCCACAGGGACGTAGCACTGAAGCTTTCTTT. The V and J genes are TRBV4-1 and TRBJ1-1; perhaps TRBD1 as D (6 bases). CDR3 size: 14 residues. Per the germline V gene, CDR1 is MGHRA and CDR2 is YSYEKL. Trimming took 4 bases from V and 4 from J, leaving 13 bases between them.

The chain employs TRBV6-6 and TRBJ1-5; D not resolved. V lost 3 bases to trimming and J lost 1 base, with 4 bases between them. Germline V gene data show CDR1 as MNHNY and CDR2 as SVGAGI (reference sequence). The CDR3 length is 13 residues. CDR3 in amino acids: CASSYVSNQPQHF. The CDR3 nucleotides are TGTGCCAGCAGTTATGTAAGCAATCAGCCCCAGCATTTT.

V and J are TRBV29-1 and TRBJ2-1, with TRBD2 matching 8 bases. This CDR3 is 19 amino acids long. The ends lost 6 bases at V and 0 bases at J; junction bases unmatched: 19. The germline CDR1 and CDR2 sequences are SQVTM and ANQGSEA. This CDR3 reads CSVVVGGLREDLSYNEQFF. The DNA for the CDR3 is TGCAGCGTAGTTGTGGGGGGTTTGCGGGAGGACCTCTCCTACAATGAGCAGTTCTTC.

The chain uses TRBV5-1 and TRBJ2-3; 7 bases line up with TRBD1. V gave up 5 bases and J gave up 0 bases; unmatched junction bases: 6. Germline lookup yields CDR1 SGHRS and CDR2 YFSETQ. There are 15 residues in the CDR3. The CDR3, as DNA: TGCGCCAGCAGTCGACAGGGAGCTAGCACAGATACGCAGTATTTT. This translates into CASSRQGASTDTQYF.

The genes are TRBV5-1 and TRBJ2-4; 9 bases match TRBD2. J was trimmed by 4 bases and V by 4 bases; bases with no gene match: 6. The CDR3 is 15 residues long. CDR1 SGHRS and CDR2 YFSETQ come from the germline V gene. The CDR3 is CASSPLAGVKNIQYF. The CDR3 nucleotides are TGCGCCAGCAGCCCATTAGCGGGAGTAAAAAACATTCAGTACTTC.

The V call is TRBV4-1, the J call TRBJ2-1, with TRBD2 identical over 15 bases. CDR3 length: 16 amino acids. V gave up 7 bases and J gave up 4 bases; unmatched junction bases: 5. Germline assignment: CDR1 MGHRA and CDR2 YSYEKL. CDR3 nucleotide sequence: TGCGCCAGCACCGGACTAGCGGGGGGGCAATACAATGAGCAGTTCTTC. Translation: CASTGLAGGQYNEQFF.

The rearrangement uses TRBV28 and TRBJ1-5; 9 bases match TRBD1. The CDR3 is 15 residues long. V lost 8 bases and J lost 7; bases outside the gene matches: 12. Germline V gene lookup returns CDR1 MDHEN and CDR2 SYDVKM. The CDR3, as DNA: TGTGCCAGCGTAGACGGACAGGGGTTATTCCAGCCCCAGCATTTT. Encoded protein: CASVDGQGLFQPQHF.

The chain couples TRBV5-1 to TRBJ2-7; 10 nucleotides line up with TRBD1. With V trimmed by 7 bases and J by 0 bases, 19 bases remained unmatched. Germline loops: CDR1 SGHRS, CDR2 YFSETQ. The CDR3 has 19 residues. As DNA, the CDR3 is TGCGCCAGCCACCTAATACCGGGACAGGGGATCGTCCACTCCTACGAGCAGTACTTC. Translated: CASHLIPGQGIVHSYEQYF. Full variable domain (missing parts from reference TRBV5-1 and TRBJ2-7): KAGVTQTPRYLIKTRGQQVTLSCSPISGHRSVSWYQQTPGQGLQFLFEYFSETQRNKGNFPGRFSGRQFSNSRSEMNVSTLELGDSALYLCASHLIPGQGIVHSYEQYFGPGTRLTVT.

The rearrangement uses TRBV11-2 and TRBJ1-4; 8 nucleotides line up with TRBD1. The CDR3 loop spans 15 amino acids. V shed 1 base, J shed 6 bases, and the junction held 4 bases outside the gene matches. Germline V CDR1 and CDR2: SGHAT, FQNNGV. The CDR3: CASSLAGQGHEKLFF. CDR3 DNA sequence: TGTGCCAGCAGCTTAGCCGGACAGGGACATGAAAAACTGTTTTTT.

The chain employs TRBV18 and TRBJ2-5; the match to TRBD1 covers 8 bases. The end of the DNA is better explained by TRBJ2-7, so the J call may be wrong. The CDR3 contains 16 residues. Germline V gene lookup returns CDR1 KGHSH and CDR2 LQKENI. The CDR3 DNA is TGTGCCAGCTCACCACCGGACAGGGTATTCTCCTACGAGCAGTACTTC. It specifies CASSPPDRVFSYEQYF.

V usage is TRBV5-1 and J usage is TRBJ2-1, with TRBD2 matching 14 bases. The V gene's germline CDR1 is SGHRS and CDR2 YFSETQ. This CDR3 contains 17 residues. V was pared by 5 bases and J by 8 bases, with 12 bases of the junction left unmatched. CDR3 sequence reads: CASSRKTGTSGSDEQFF. DNA of the CDR3: TGCGCCAGCAGTAGAAAAACCGGGACTAGCGGGAGTGATGAGCAGTTCTTC. The entire variable domain, with the rest obtained from reference TRBV5-1 and TRBJ2-1, is as follows: KAGVTQTPRYLIKTRGQQVTLSCSPISGHRSVSWYQQTPGQGLQFLFEYFSETQRNKGNFPGRFSGRQFSNSRSEMNVSTLELGDSALYLCASSRKTGTSGSDEQFFGPGTRLTVL.

This chain links TRBV4-2 with TRBJ2-4, with 10 bases matching TRBD1. The ends lost 3 bases at V and 4 bases at J; junction bases unmatched: 6. Germline assignment: CDR1 LGHNA and CDR2 YNFKEQ. This CDR3 contains 16 residues. The DNA of the CDR3 is TGTGCCAGCAGCCAGGGGGACAGGGGAGGTAAAAACATTCAGTACTTC. It codes for CASSQGDRGGKNIQYF.

The chain links TRBV4-1 to TRBJ1-4; 8 bases are a match to TRBD1. Germline V gives CDR1 MGHRA, CDR2 YSYEKL. This CDR3 comprises 15 residues. V gave up 3 bases and J gave up 6 bases; unmatched junction bases: 6. The CDR3: CASSQGQVLHEKLFF. CDR3 DNA sequence: TGCGCCAGCAGCCAGGGACAGGTCTTGCATGAAAAACTGTTTTTT.